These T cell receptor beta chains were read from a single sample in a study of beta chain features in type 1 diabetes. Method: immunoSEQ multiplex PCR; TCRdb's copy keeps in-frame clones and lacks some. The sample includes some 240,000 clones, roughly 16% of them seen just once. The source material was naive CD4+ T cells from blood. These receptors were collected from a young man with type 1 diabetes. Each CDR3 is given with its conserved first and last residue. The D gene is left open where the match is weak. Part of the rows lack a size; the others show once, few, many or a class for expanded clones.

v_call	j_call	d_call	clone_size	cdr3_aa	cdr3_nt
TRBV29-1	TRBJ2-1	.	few	CSAHNNEQFF	TGCAGCGCCCATAACAATGAGCAGTTCTTC
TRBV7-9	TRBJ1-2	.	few	CASSPTRDREGYGYTF	TGTGCCAGCAGCCCTACCCGGGACCGAGAAGGCTATGGCTACACCTTC
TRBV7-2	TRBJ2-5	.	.	CASSLGMETQYF	TGTGCCAGCAGTCTCGGGATGGAGACCCAGTACTTC
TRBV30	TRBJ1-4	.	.	CAWSERRNSHNEKLFF	TGTGCCTGGAGTGAACGGAGGAACAGTCATAATGAAAAACTGTTTTTT
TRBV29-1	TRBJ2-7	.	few	CSVGGLSSYEQYF	TGCAGCGTTGGGGGGCTAAGCTCCTACGAGCAGTACTTC
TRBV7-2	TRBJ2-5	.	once	CASSSPQGYRETQYF	TGTGCCAGCAGCTCGCCTCAGGGATACCGAGAGACCCAGTACTTC
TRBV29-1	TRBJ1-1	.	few	CSVRGVMNTEAFF	TGCAGCGTGAGGGGGGTCATGAACACTGAAGCTTTCTTT
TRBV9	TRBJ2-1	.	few	CASSVANGLDEQFF	TGTGCCAGCAGCGTAGCTAACGGACTGGATGAGCAGTTCTTC
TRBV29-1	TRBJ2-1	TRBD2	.	CSVERRLAGGEQFF	TGCAGCGTTGAAAGGCGACTAGCGGGAGGTGAGCAGTTCTTC
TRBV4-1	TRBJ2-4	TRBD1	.	CASSQVGQGAKNIQYF	TGCGCCAGCAGCCAAGTGGGACAGGGGGCCAAAAACATTCAGTACTTC
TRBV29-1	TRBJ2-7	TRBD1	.	CSVDEGGNEQYF	TGCAGCGTTGATGAAGGGGGCAACGAGCAGTACTTC
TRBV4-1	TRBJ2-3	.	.	CASSQAGHLSTDTQYF	TGCGCCAGCAGCCAAGCAGGACACTTAAGCACAGATACGCAGTATTTT
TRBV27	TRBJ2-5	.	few	CASSLEGAGTQYF	TGTGCCAGCAGTTTGGAGGGGGCTGGGACCCAGTACTTC
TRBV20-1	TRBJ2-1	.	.	CSASRGGEQFF	TGCAGTGCTAGCCGGGGCGGTGAGCAGTTCTTC
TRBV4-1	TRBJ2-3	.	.	CASSPRDGMVYTQYF	TGCGCCAGCAGCCCACGGGACGGGATGGTCTATACGCAGTATTTT